The 15 T cell receptor beta chains below all came from one sample that was sequenced in a study of blood T cell repertoires in COVID-19. Libraries were prepared by immunoSEQ multiplex PCR; TCRdb keeps only in-frame clonotypes and omits some of them. The sample consists of 200,000 to 250,000 clones, 87% of them appearing once. The sequenced sample consisted of peripheral blood. Source of these receptors: a woman aged 18-29 years who had recovered from COVID-19.

The chain recombines TRBV5-6 with TRBJ2-1, with TRBD2 matching 8 bases. Germline assignment: CDR1 SGHDT and CDR2 YYEEEE. With V trimmed by 4 bases and J by 5 bases, 14 bases remained unmatched. CDR3 size: 17 residues. The CDR3 loop reads CASSGWLATSEDNEQFF. The DNA of the CDR3 is TGTGCCAGCAGCGGATGGCTGGCGACTAGCGAAGACAATGAGCAGTTCTTC. The full variable domain, in which reference TRBV5-6 and TRBJ2-1 provide the parts outside the CDR3, is DAGVTQSPTHLIKTRGQQVTLRCSPKSGHDTVSWYQQALGQGPQFIFQYYEEEERQRGNFPDRFSGHQFPNYSSELNVNALLLGDSALYLCASSGWLATSEDNEQFFGPGTRLTVL.

This sequence joins TRBV7-9 and TRBJ2-5; TRBD2 might be the D (5 bases). V lost 3 bases and J lost 4, with 15 bases in between. There are 15 residues in the CDR3. The germline V gene encodes CDR1 SEHNR and CDR2 FQNEAQ (reference sequence). CDR3 DNA: TGTGCCAGCAGCTTCGGGTCAGACCGGGGAGAGACCCAGTACTTC. Translation gives CASSFGSDRGETQYF.

The chain links TRBV7-3 to TRBJ2-2; the match to TRBD2 covers 9 bases. CDR1 and CDR2 (germline): SGHTA, FQGTGA. With V trimmed by 6 bases and J by 4 bases, 3 bases remained unmatched. This CDR3 contains 14 residues. As DNA, the CDR3 is TGTGCCAGCAGGGTTAGCGGGAGCACCGGGGAGCTGTTTTTT. Translated, it gives CASRVSGSTGELFF.

This rearrangement joins TRBV19 to TRBJ1-5; D is unclear. The CDR3 length is 13 residues. CDR1 LNHDA and CDR2 SQIVND come from the germline V gene (reference sequence). The ends were cut back, 6 bases at V and 0 bases at J, with 6 bases in the middle. DNA for the CDR3: TGTGCCAGTAGCAGCGATAGCAATCAGCCCCAGCATTTT. It translates to CASSSDSNQPQHF.

The CDR3 is CASSDGGSVEDTQYF. DNA of the CDR3: TGCGCCAGCAGTGATGGCGGGAGCGTTGAAGATACGCAGTATTTT. The chain is built from TRBV10-1 and TRBJ2-3; 7 bases fit TRBD2. CDR1 is WNHNN and CDR2 is SYGVQD in the germline V gene (reference sequence). After removal of 3 bases from V and 5 bases from J, the junction contained 8 bases not matched to a gene. The CDR3 loop spans 15 amino acids.

The chain uses TRBV21-1 and TRBJ1-2. TRBV21-1 counts as a pseudogene. This CDR3 contains 12 residues. The chain's CDR3 is CAGRGSGYGYTF. CDR3 sequence (DNA): TGTGCCGGCAGGGGTAGCGGCTATGGCTACACCTTC.

This clone was counted only a few times. The rearrangement joins TRBV10-2 to TRBJ2-2; 13 nucleotides align to TRBD2. CDR1 WSHSY and CDR2 SAAADI come from the germline V gene. V lost 3 bases and J lost 4; bases outside the gene matches: 17. CDR3 length equals 21 residues. The CDR3 loop reads CASSEGRKGLAGEKGTGELFF. Written as DNA, the CDR3 is TGCGCCAGCAGTGAAGGAAGGAAAGGACTAGCGGGAGAGAAAGGCACCGGGGAGCTGTTTTTT.

This clone came up once. This chain joins TRBV4-2 and TRBJ1-1; TRBD1 is a possible D gene (5 bases). The CDR3 covers 17 residues. The germline V and J ends were trimmed by 2 bases and 1 base, with 17 bases remaining between them. Germline V lookup: CDR1 LGHNA, CDR2 YNFKEQ. The CDR3 nucleotides are TGTGCCAGCAGCCAACCGTCGGGGGGATCGTCGAACACTGAAGCTTTCTTT. It encodes CASSQPSGGSSNTEAFF.

The rearrangement joins TRBV5-1 to TRBJ1-2; a possible D gene is TRBD1 (5 bases). Deletions cut 7 bases from V and 4 bases from J, with 20 bases between. Germline CDR1 reads SGHRS; CDR2 reads YFSETQ. This CDR3 comprises 15 residues. CDR3: CASGPTGERGYGYTF. In nucleotides, the CDR3 is TGCGCCAGCGGCCCTACGGGGGAGCGGGGCTATGGCTACACCTTC.

The V and J genes are TRBV4-3 and TRBJ2-7; 12 nucleotides align to TRBD2. The germline CDR1 and CDR2 sequences are LGHNA and YSLEER. V dropped 0 bases and J dropped 3; count of bases not matched to a gene: 9. CDR3 size: 18 residues. The CDR3 here is CASSQDRLAGVGNYEQYF. CDR3 DNA sequence: TGCGCCAGCAGCCAAGATCGACTAGCGGGAGTCGGGAACTACGAGCAGTACTTC.

This rearrangement joins TRBV11-2 to TRBJ1-2; D unresolved. Looked up from germline, CDR1 is SGHAT and CDR2 is FQNNGV. This CDR3 is built from 13 residues. The V end was cut by 3 bases, the J end by 4 bases, with 9 bases between. The CDR3 DNA reads TGTGCCAGCAGCTTCGACACGAGCTATGGCTACACCTTC. Amino acids: CASSFDTSYGYTF.

The chain employs TRBV6-5 and TRBJ2-2; a possible D gene is TRBD2 (6 bases). Germline V gene lookup returns CDR1 MNHEY and CDR2 SVGAGI. The CDR3 consists of 16 residues. The V gene lost 2 bases and the J gene lost 0 bases, with 10 bases spanning the gap. The chain's CDR3 is CASSYLGGTNTGELFF. The CDR3 coding sequence is TGTGCCAGCAGTTACCTCGGGGGTACGAACACCGGGGAGCTGTTTTTT.

The J gene is TRBJ1-2, the V gene TRBV10-3; no reliable D call. The V and J ends lost 11 bases and 7 bases respectively, with 11 bases between them. The germline V gene encodes CDR1 ENHRY and CDR2 SYGVKD. The CDR3 sequence is 10 residues long. The CDR3, as DNA: TGTGCCTCCATTTTGCGTGGCTACACCTTC. Protein: CASILRGYTF.

The rearrangement links TRBV27 to TRBJ1-2; 7 bases are a match to TRBD1. CDR3 size: 13 residues. V was pared by 5 bases and J by 5 bases, with 5 bases of the junction left unmatched. In germline, CDR1 is MNHEY, CDR2 SMNVEV (reference sequence). CDR3: CASSPTTGYGYTF. For the CDR3, the DNA is TGTGCCAGCAGTCCGACGACAGGGTATGGCTACACCTTC.

CDR3 coding DNA: TGTGCCAGCAGCCATGCCCCGGGACAGGGGAGTTACAATGAGCAGTTCTTC. It is translated as CASSHAPGQGSYNEQFF. V and J are TRBV9 and TRBJ2-1; 10 bases align to TRBD1. The CDR3 contains 17 residues. The germline gives CDR1 SGDLS, CDR2 YYNGEE. J was trimmed by 4 bases and V by 4 bases; bases with no gene match: 11. Based on the CDR3 plus reference TRBV9 and TRBJ2-1, the full variable domain is DSGVTQTPKHLITATGQRVTLRCSPRSGDLSVYWYQQSLDQGLQFLIQYYNGEERAKGNILERFSAQQFPDLHSELNLSSLELGDSALYFCASSHAPGQGSYNEQFFGPGTRLTVL.